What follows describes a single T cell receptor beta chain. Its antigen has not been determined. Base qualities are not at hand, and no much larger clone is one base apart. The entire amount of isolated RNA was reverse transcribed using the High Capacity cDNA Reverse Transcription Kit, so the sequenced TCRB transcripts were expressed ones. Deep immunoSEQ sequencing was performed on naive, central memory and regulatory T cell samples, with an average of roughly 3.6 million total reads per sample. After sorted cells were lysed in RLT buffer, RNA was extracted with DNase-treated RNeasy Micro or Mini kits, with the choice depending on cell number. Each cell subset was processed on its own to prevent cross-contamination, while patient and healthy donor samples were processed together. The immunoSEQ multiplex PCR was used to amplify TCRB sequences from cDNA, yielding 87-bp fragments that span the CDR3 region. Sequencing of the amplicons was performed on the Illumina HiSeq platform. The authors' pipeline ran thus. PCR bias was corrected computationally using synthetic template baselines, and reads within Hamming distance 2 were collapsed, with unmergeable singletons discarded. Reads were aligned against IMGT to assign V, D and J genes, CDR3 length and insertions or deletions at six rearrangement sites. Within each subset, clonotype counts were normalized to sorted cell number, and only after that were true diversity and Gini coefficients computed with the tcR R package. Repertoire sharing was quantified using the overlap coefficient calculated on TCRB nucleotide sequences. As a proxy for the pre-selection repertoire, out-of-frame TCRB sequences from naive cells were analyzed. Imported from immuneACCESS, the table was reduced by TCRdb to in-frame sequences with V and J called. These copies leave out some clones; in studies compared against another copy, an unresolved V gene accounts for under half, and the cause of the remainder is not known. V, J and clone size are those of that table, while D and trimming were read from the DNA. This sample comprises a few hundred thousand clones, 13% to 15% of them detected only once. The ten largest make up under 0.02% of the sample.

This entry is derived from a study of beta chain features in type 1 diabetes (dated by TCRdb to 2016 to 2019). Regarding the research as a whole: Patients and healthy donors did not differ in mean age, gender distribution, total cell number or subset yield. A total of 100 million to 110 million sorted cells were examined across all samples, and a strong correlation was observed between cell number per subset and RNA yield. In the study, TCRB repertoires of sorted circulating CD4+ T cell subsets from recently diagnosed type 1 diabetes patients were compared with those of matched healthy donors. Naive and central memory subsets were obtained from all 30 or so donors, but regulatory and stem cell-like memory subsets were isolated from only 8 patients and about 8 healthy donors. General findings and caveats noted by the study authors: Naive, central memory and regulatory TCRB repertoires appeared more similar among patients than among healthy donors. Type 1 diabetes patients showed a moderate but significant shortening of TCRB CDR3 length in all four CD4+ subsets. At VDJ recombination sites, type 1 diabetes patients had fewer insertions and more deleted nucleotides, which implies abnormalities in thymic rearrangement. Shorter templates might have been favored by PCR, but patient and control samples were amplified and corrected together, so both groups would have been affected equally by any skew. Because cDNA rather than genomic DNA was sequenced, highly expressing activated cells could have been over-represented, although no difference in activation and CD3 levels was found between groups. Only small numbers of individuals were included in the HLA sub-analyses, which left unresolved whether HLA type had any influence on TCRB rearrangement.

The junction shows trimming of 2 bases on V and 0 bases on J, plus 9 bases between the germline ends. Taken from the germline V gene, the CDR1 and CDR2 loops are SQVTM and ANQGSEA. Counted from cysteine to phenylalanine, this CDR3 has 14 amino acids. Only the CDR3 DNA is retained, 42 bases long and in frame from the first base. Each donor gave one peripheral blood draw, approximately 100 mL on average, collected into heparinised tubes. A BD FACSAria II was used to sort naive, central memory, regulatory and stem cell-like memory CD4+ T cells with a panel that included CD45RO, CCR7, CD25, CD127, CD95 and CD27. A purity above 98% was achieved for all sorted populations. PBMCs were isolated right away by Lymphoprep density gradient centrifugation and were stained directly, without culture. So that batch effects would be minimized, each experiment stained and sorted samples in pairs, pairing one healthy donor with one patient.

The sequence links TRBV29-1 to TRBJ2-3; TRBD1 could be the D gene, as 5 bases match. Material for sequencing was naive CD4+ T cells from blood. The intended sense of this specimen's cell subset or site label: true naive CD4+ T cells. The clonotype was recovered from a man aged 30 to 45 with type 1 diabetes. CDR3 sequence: CSVEKDTSTDTQYF. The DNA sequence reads TGCAGCGTTGAAAAGGACACAAGCACAGATACGCAGTATTTT.